This T cell receptor beta chain was identified in a study of blood T cell repertoires in COVID-19. The wider study: From T cells, B-cell-depleted T cells, or PBMCs came the material, which was cDNA or gDNA.

Authors' processing steps: Quantification of nucleated cells was approximated via reference gene primer amplification. The method was immunoSEQ multiplex PCR; TCRdb's version includes in-frame clones alone and lacks a portion of them. Clone size and the V and J calls come from that table; the DNA yielded D and trimming. The table records 150,000 or so clones, about 86% of them present only once. This CDR3 is built from 14 residues. Trimming cost V 4 bases and J 2 bases, with 12 bases left between them. CDR1 SGHNT and CDR2 YYREEE come from the germline V gene (reference sequence). The TCR originated in a woman aged 60 to 75 with acute or convalescent COVID-19. Material for sequencing was peripheral blood. The chain is built from TRBV5-4 and TRBJ1-2, with D possibly matching TRBD1 (6 bases). For the CDR3, the DNA is TGTGCCAGCAGCGAAAAAACAGGGAACTATGGCTACACCTTC. This encodes CASSEKTGNYGYTF.